This record looks at one TCR beta chain sequence and its context. Its antigen is currently unknown. The sample is drawn from a study of CD8+ T cells in alopecia areata. Indicated treatment: oral pan-JAK inhibitor, 5-10 mg twice daily. Following RNA extraction, reverse transcription yielded cDNA that acted as the sequencing template. This table comes from immunoSEQ multiplex PCR, and its TCRdb copy is limited to in-frame clones, with some not included. Of 150,000 to 200,000 clones in the sample, 65% were seen once. Study observations and caveats: Significant decreases in scalp clonality and expanded CD8+ clones followed tofacitinib treatment.

This material consisted of CD4+ T cells sorted from blood, taken at week 4, from a patient treated with tofacitinib. This clonotype was sampled from a human donor with alopecia areata.

DNA of the CDR3: TGTGCCATCAGTTCGACAGAAGGTAACATTCAGTACTTC. This translates into CAISSTEGNIQYF. The chain has TRBV10-3 and TRBJ2-4; D is perhaps TRBD1 (5 bases). Trimming cost V 5 bases and J 7 bases, with 12 bases left between them. Per the germline V gene, CDR1 is ENHRY and CDR2 is SYGVKD. This CDR3 contains 13 residues.